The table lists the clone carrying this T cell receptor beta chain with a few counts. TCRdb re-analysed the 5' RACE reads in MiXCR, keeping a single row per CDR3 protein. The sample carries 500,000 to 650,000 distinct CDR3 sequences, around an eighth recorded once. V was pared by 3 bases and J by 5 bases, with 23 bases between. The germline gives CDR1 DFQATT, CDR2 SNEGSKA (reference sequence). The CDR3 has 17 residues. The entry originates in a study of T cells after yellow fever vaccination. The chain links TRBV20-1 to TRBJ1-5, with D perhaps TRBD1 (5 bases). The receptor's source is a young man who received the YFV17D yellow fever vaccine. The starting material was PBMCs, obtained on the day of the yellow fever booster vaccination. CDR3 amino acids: CSASPAGVFYGDQPQHF. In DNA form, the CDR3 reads TGCAGTGCTAGCCCCGCGGGGGTTTTCTATGGTGATCAGCCCCAGCATTTT.